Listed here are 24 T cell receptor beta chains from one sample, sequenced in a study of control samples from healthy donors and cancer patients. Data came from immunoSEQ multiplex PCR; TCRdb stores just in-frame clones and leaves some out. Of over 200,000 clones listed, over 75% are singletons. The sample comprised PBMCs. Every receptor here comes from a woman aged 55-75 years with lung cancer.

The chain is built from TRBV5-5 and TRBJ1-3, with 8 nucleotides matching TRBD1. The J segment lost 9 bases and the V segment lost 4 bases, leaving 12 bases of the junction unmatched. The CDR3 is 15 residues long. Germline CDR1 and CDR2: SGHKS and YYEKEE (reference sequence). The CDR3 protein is CASSLEDREGGTIYF. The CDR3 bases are TGTGCCAGCAGCCTGGAGGACAGGGAAGGGGGCACCATATATTTT. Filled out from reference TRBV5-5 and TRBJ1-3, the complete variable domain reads DAGVTQSPTHLIKTRGQQVTLRCSPISGHKSVSWYQQVLGQGPQFIFQYYEKEERGRGNFPDRFSARQFPNYSSELNVNALLLGDSALYLCASSLEDREGGTIYFGEGSWLTVV.

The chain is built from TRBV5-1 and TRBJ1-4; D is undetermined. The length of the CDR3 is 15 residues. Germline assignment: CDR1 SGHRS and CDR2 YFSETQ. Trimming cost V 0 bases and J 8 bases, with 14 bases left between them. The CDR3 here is CASSLVSGVKEKLFF. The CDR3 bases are TGCGCCAGCAGCTTGGTTTCCGGGGTAAAGGAAAAACTGTTTTTT.

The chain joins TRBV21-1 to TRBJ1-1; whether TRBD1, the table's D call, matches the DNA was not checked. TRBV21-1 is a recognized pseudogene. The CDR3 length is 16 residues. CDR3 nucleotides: TGTGCCAGCAGCAATGCGACCGGGACAGGGGAGACTGAAGCTTTCTTT. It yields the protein CASSNATGTGETEAFF.

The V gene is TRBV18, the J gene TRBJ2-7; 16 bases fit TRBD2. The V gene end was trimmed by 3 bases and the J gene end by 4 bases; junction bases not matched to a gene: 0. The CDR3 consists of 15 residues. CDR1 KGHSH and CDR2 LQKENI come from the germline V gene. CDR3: CASSPGLAGGYEQYF. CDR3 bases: TGTGCCAGCTCACCGGGACTAGCGGGGGGGTACGAGCAGTACTTC.

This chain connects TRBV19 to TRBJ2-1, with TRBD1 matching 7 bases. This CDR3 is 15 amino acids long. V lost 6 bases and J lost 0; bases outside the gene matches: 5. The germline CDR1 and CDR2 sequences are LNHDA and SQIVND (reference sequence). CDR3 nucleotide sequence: TGTGCCAGTAGGAATGACAGGGCCTCCTACAATGAGCAGTTCTTC. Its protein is CASRNDRASYNEQFF.

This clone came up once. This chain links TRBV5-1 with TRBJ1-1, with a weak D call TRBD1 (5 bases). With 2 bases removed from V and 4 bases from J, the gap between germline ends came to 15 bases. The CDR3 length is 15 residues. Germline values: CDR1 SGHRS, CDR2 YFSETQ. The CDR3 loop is CASSLIPGAGTEAFF. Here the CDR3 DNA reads TGCGCCAGCAGCTTAATCCCCGGGGCGGGCACTGAAGCTTTCTTT.

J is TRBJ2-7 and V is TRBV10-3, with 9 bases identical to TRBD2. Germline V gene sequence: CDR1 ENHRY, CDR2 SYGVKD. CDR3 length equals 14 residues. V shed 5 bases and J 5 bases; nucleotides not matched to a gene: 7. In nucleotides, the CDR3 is TGTGCCATCAGTCCGGGACTAGCCACGAACGAGCAGTACTTC. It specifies CAISPGLATNEQYF.

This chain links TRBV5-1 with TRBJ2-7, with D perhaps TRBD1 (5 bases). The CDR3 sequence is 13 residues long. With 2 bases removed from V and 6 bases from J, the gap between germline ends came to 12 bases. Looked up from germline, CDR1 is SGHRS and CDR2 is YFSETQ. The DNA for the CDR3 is TGCGCCAGCAGCTTAGGGGTGGAATCCGAGCAGTACTTC. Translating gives CASSLGVESEQYF. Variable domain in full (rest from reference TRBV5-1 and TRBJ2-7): KAGVTQTPRYLIKTRGQQVTLSCSPISGHRSVSWYQQTPGQGLQFLFEYFSETQRNKGNFPGRFSGRQFSNSRSEMNVSTLELGDSALYLCASSLGVESEQYFGPGTRLTVT.

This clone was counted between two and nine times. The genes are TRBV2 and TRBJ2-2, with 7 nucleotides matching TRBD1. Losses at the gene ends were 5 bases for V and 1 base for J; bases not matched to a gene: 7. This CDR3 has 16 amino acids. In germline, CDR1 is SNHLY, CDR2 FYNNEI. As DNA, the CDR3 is TGTGCCAGCAGTCGTGACCGGACAGGGAACACCGGGGAGCTGTTTTTT. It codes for CASSRDRTGNTGELFF.

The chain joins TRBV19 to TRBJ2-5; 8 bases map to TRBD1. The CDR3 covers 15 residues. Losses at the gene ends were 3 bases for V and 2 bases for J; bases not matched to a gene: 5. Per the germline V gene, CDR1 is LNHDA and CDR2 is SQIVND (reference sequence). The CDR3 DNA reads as TGTGCCAGTAGTATGCCGACAGGGGCGCAAGAGACCCAGTACTTC. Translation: CASSMPTGAQETQYF.

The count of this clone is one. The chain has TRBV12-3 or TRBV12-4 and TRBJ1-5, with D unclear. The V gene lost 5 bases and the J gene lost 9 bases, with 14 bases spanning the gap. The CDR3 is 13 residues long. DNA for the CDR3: TGTGCCAGCAGTCCTGGCGTCGATAGGCCCCAGCATTTT. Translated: CASSPGVDRPQHF.

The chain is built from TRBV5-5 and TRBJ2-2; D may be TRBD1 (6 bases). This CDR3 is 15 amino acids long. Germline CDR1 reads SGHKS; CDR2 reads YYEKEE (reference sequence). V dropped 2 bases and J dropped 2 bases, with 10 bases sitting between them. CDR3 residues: CASSFGQLNTGELFF. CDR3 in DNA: TGTGCCAGCAGCTTCGGACAGCTTAACACCGGGGAGCTGTTTTTT.

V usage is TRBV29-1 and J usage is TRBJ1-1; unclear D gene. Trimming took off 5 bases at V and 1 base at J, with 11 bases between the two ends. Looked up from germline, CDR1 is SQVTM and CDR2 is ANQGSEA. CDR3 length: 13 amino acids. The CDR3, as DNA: TGCAGCGTTTCCGACCGGGGGAACACTGAAGCTTTCTTT. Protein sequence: CSVSDRGNTEAFF.

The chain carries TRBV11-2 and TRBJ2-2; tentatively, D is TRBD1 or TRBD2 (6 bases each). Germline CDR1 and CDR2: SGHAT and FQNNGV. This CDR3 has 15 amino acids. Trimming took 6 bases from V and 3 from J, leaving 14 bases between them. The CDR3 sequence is CASRKIRGDTGELFF. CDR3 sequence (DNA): TGTGCCAGCAGAAAGATTAGGGGGGACACCGGGGAGCTGTTTTTT.

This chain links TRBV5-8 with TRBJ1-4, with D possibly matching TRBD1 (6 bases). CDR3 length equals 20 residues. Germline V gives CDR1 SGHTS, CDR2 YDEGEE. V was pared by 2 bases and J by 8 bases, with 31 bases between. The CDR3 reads CASSFFGGRGSTVNEEKLFF. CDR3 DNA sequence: TGTGCCAGCAGCTTTTTTGGAGGCAGGGGCTCGACGGTTAATGAGGAAAAACTGTTTTTT.

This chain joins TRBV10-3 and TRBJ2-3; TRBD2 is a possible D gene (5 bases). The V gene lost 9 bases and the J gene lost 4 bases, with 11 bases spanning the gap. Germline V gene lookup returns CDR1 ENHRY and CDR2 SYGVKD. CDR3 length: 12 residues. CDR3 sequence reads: CAIKAGADTQYF. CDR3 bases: TGTGCCATTAAAGCCGGGGCAGATACGCAGTATTTT.

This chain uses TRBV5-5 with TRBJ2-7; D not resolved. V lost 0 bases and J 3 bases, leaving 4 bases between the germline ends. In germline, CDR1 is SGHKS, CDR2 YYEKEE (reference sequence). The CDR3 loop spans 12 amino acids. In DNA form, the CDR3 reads TGTGCCAGCAGCTTGGATCTCTACGAGCAGTACTTC. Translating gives CASSLDLYEQYF.

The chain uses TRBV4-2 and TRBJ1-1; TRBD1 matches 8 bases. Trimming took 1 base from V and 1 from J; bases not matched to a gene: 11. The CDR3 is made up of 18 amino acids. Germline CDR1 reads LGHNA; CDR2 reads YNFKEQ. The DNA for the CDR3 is TGTGCCAGCAGCCAAGTCCGCCCATCCGGGACAGGGAACACTGAAGCTTTCTTT. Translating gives CASSQVRPSGTGNTEAFF.

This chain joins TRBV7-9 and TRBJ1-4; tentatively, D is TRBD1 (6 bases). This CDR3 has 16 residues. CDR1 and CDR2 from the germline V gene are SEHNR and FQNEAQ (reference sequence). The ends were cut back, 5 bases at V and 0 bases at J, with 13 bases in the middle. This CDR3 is CASSRMRTATNEKLFF. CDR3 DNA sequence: TGTGCCAGCAGCCGAATGAGGACAGCAACTAATGAAAAACTGTTTTTT. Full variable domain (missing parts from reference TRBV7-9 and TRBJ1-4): DTGVSQNPRHKITKRGQNVTFRCDPISEHNRLYWYRQTLGQGPEFLTYFQNEAQLEKSRLLSDRFSAERPKGSFSTLEIQRTEQGDSAMYLCASSRMRTATNEKLFFGSGTQLSVL.

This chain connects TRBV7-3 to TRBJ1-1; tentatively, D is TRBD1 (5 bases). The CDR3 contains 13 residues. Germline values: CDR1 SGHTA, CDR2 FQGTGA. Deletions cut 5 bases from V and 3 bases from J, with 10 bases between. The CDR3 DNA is TGTGCCAGCAGCCTTGGGGGAGACACTGAAGCTTTCTTT. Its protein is CASSLGGDTEAFF.

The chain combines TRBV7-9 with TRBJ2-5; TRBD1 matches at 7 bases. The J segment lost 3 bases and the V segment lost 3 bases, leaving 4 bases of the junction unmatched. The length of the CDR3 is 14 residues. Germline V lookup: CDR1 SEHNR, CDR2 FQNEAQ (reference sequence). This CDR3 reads CASSFSDRKETQYF. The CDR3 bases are TGTGCCAGCAGCTTTTCGGACAGGAAAGAGACCCAGTACTTC.

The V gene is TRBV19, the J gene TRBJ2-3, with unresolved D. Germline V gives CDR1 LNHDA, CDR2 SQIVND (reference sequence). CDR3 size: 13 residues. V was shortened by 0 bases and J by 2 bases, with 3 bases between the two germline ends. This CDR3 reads CASSIELTDTQYF. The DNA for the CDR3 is TGTGCCAGTAGTATAGAGCTCACAGATACGCAGTATTTT.

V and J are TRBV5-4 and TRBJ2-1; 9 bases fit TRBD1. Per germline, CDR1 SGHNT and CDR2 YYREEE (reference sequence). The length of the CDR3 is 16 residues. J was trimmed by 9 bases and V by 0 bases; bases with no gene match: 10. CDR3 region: CASSLAKTGGEAEQFF. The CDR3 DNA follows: TGTGCCAGCAGCTTGGCCAAGACAGGGGGGGAAGCTGAGCAGTTCTTC.

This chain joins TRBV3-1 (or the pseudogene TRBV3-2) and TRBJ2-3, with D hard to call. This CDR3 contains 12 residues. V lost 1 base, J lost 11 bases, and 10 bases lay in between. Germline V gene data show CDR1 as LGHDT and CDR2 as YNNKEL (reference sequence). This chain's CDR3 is CASSQGRWGQYF. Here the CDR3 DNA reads TGTGCCAGCAGCCAAGGGCGATGGGGGCAGTATTTT.